This T cell receptor beta chain was obtained from a study of neurological immune-mediated disorders. TCRdb independently ran MiXCR on the 5' RACE reads; one entry per CDR3 protein. The table shows 53,000 or so distinct CDR3 sequences, with roughly 8% occurring only once. This CDR3 has 15 residues. Germline V gives CDR1 LGHNA, CDR2 YNFKEQ. Trimming took 0 bases from V and 6 from J; bases not matched to a gene: 4. Time point: longitudinal time-point 3. This clonotype was seen ten or more times. The chain is built from TRBV4-2 and TRBJ2-3, with 9 bases lining up with TRBD2. The specimen was PBMCs. The source is a woman aged 40 to 50 in good health. The CDR3 is CASSQELAGPDTQYF. Written as DNA, the CDR3 is TGTGCCAGCAGCCAAGAACTAGCGGGTCCGGATACGCAGTATTTT.